Listed below are T cell receptor beta chains from one sample, sequenced in a study of T cell changes during pregnancy in multiple sclerosis. The repertoire was sequenced with immunoSEQ multiplex PCR; TCRdb's copy has only in-frame clones and lacks some. The sample carries about 60,000 clones, under 95% recorded once. This specimen consisted of CD8+ T cells from peripheral blood mononuclear cells, obtained in the second trimester of pregnancy. The source of these receptors is a female donor with multiple sclerosis, enrolled in a pregnancy study. CDR3s include the opening cysteine and the closing phenylalanine or tryptophan. A D gene is named only where the DNA matches it firmly. For some rows the clone size is stated as once, few or many, or as a class when expanded; others skip it.

clone_size | d_call | j_call | v_call | cdr3_aa | cdr3_nt
- | - | TRBJ2-1 | TRBV9 | CASSANRVLVDGEQFF | TGTGCCAGCAGCGCGAACCGGGTCTTAGTCGATGGTGAGCAGTTCTTC
- | - | TRBJ2-7 | TRBV5-6 | CASSYLENEQYF | TGTGCCAGCAGCTATCTAGAAAACGAGCAGTACTTC
once | - | TRBJ2-3 | TRBV11-2 | CASSLDGGTDTQYF | TGTGCCAGCAGCTTAGACGGGGGCACAGATACGCAGTATTTT
- | TRBD1 | TRBJ1-4 | TRBV7-4 | CASSSPHRGANEKLFF | TGTGCCAGCAGCTCACCCCACAGGGGCGCTAATGAAAAACTGTTTTTT
few | TRBD2 | TRBJ2-1 | TRBV7-2 | CASSLDVTSGRTYNEQFF | TGTGCCAGCAGCTTAGACGTTACTAGCGGGAGGACCTACAATGAGCAGTTCTTC
- | - | TRBJ2-7 | TRBV6-1 | CASSGGDGSYEQYF | TGTGCCAGCAGTGGGGGGGACGGATCCTACGAGCAGTACTTC
- | - | TRBJ2-3 | TRBV18 | CASSPFGKTSTDTQYF | TGTGCCAGCTCACCATTCGGGAAGACTAGCACAGATACGCAGTATTTT
few | - | TRBJ1-1 | TRBV4-2 | CASSPGTLNTEAFF | TGTGCCAGCAGCCCTGGGACATTGAACACTGAAGCTTTCTTT
- | - | TRBJ2-4 | TRBV21-1 | CASSSGLAGEEWSKNIQYF | TGTGCCAGCAGCAGTGGACTAGCGGGAGAAGAATGGTCCAAAAACATTCAGTACTTC
- | - | TRBJ2-7 | TRBV28 | CASSRQTSYSYEQYF | TGTGCCAGCAGTCGCCAGACTAGTTACTCCTACGAGCAGTACTTC
- | TRBD2 | TRBJ2-1 | TRBV18 | CASSPPGLASYNEQFF | TGTGCCAGCTCACCACCGGGACTAGCATCCTACAATGAGCAGTTCTTC
- | - | TRBJ2-2 | TRBV5-6 | CASSLPFANTGELFF | TGTGCCAGCTCTCTCCCGTTCGCGAACACCGGGGAGCTGTTTTTT
once | - | TRBJ2-3 | TRBV6-4 | CASSHYLTDTQYF | TGTGCCAGCAGCCACTATCTCACAGATACGCAGTATTTT